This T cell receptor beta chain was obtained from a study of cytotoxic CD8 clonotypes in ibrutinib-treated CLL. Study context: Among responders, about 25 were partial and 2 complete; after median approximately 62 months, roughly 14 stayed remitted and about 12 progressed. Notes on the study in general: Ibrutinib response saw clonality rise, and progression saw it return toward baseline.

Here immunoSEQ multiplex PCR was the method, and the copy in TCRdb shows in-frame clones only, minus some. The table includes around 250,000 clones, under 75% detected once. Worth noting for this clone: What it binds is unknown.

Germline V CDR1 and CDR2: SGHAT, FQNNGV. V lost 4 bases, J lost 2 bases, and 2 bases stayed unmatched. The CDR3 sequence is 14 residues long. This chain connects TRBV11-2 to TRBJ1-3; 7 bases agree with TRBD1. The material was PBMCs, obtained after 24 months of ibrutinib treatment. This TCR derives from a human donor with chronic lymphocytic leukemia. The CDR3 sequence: CASSSQGAGNTIYF. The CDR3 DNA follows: TGTGCCAGCAGCTCCCAGGGGGCTGGAAACACCATATATTTT.